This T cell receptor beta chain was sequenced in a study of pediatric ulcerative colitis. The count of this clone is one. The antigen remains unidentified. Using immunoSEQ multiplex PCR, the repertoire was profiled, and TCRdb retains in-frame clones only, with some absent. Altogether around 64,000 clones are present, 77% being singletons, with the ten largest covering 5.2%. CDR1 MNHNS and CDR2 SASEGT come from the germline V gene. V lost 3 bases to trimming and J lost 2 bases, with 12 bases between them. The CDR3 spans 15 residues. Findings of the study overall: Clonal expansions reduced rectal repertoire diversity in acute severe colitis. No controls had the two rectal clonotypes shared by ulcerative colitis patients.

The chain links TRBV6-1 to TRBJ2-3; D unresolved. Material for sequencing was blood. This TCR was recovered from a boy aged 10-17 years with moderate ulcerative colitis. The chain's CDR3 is CASSDSGRSTDTQYF. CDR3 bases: TGTGCCAGCAGTGATTCAGGAAGATCCACAGATACGCAGTATTTT.